The 21 T cell receptor beta chains below were found in one sample sequenced in a study of lung T cells in sarcoidosis with Löfgren's syndrome. TCRdb re-called the reads with MiXCR, one entry per CDR3 protein. This sample has 60,000 to 65,000 distinct CDR3 sequences, with 20% to 25% found just once. Input material: CD4+ T cells from PBMCs. Receptor source: a human donor with sarcoidosis (Löfgren's syndrome or another form), or a control subject (not recorded which).

This chain uses TRBV3-1 with TRBJ2-1; 11 bases map to TRBD2. After removal of 2 bases from V and 3 bases from J, the junction contained 3 bases not matched to a gene. The germline CDR1 and CDR2 sequences are LGHDT and YNNKEL (reference sequence). The CDR3 is 16 amino acids. As DNA, the CDR3 is TGTGCCAGCAGCCAATTGGGACTAGCGGACTACAATGAGCAGTTCTTC. This sequence encodes CASSQLGLADYNEQFF.

This clonotype was observed a few times. The J gene is TRBJ1-1, the V gene TRBV10-3; tentative D call: TRBD1 (5 bases). Germline-derived CDR1 and CDR2 are ENHRY and SYGVKD. Trimming removed 6 bases at V and 0 bases at J, with 8 bases between. The CDR3 loop spans 13 amino acids. In DNA form, the CDR3 reads TGTGCCATCAGCGGAGGGGTGAACACTGAAGCTTTCTTT. It encodes CAISGGVNTEAFF.

V and J are TRBV5-4 and TRBJ1-2; TRBD1 agrees at 7 bases. Germline CDR1 reads SGHNT; CDR2 reads YYREEE (reference sequence). The CDR3 spans 15 residues. J was trimmed by 6 bases and V by 3 bases; bases with no gene match: 11. Written as DNA, the CDR3 is TGTGCCAGCAGCTCGAAACAACAGGGGAGCCATGGCTACACCTTC. This translates into CASSSKQQGSHGYTF.

This clonotype occurred a few times. The chain carries TRBV3-1 and TRBJ2-3; D call uncertain. Germline CDR1 is LGHDT and CDR2 is YNNKEL (reference sequence). V was shortened by 1 base and J by 2 bases, with 13 bases between the two germline ends. The CDR3 consists of 16 residues. This CDR3 is CASSQARHAFTDTQYF. CDR3 DNA sequence: TGTGCCAGCAGCCAAGCCCGTCATGCGTTCACAGATACGCAGTATTTT.

The rearrangement uses TRBV28 and TRBJ2-5, with a possible D match to TRBD2 (5 bases). Per the germline V gene, CDR1 is MDHEN and CDR2 is SYDVKM. V was trimmed by 1 base and J by 6 bases, leaving 12 bases between them. The CDR3 covers 14 residues. CDR3 sequence reads: CASSLSGEGKTQYF. In nucleotides, the CDR3 is TGTGCCAGCAGTTTATCTGGCGAGGGAAAGACCCAGTACTTC.

This clonotype was counted a few times. An end of the junction differs from the germline gene, which may be a read error. In DNA form, the CDR3 reads TGTGCCAGCAGCACCACCGGGACCCCAGACTTC. Residues: CASSTTGTPDF. The J gene is TRBJ2-4, the V gene TRBV7-9; D is perhaps TRBD1 or TRBD2 (5 bases each). The CDR3 is 11 residues long. The germline CDR1 and CDR2 sequences are SEHNR and FQNEAQ (reference sequence).

This chain joins TRBV7-2 and TRBJ1-2; no definite D call. This CDR3 has 16 amino acids. Germline V lookup: CDR1 SGHTA, CDR2 FQGNSA. V was shortened by 1 base and J by 6 bases, with 18 bases between the two germline ends. The CDR3 DNA sequence: TGTGCCAGCAGCTTAGGGATGATGCGGGATCGGGATGGCTACACCTTC. It codes for CASSLGMMRDRDGYTF.

A remark on this clonotype: It may be a read error: a sequence one base away is much more abundant. The rearrangement uses TRBV28 and TRBJ1-3; 11 bases line up with TRBD1. The germline CDR1 and CDR2 sequences are MDHEN and SYDVKM. The CDR3 runs 20 residues. The CDR3 loop is CASSFGIRLRDRGSGNAIYF. Written as DNA, the CDR3 is TGTGCCAGCAGCTTTGGAATCCGACTCCGGGACAGGGGGTCCGGAAACGCCATATATTTT.

This clonotype occurred many times. The rearrangement links TRBV28 to TRBJ1-1, with 7 bases that match TRBD1. J lost 9 bases, V lost 7 bases, and 17 bases had no gene match. The CDR3 runs to 15 residues. Per germline, CDR1 MDHEN and CDR2 SYDVKM. The CDR3 nucleotides are TGTGCCAGCACTGAATCGGGTGGGTGGGACAGCCAAGCTTTCTTT. As protein: CASTESGGWDSQAFF.

This clonotype appeared many times. The chain recombines TRBV20-1 with TRBJ2-2; TRBD1 matches at 7 bases. Germline assignment: CDR1 DFQATT and CDR2 SNEGSKA (reference sequence). V was clipped by 5 bases and J by 0 bases; unmatched bases: 3. The CDR3 loop spans 14 amino acids. The CDR3 nucleotides are TGCAGTGCTCAGACAGGGTCGAACACCGGGGAGCTGTTTTTT. Its protein is CSAQTGSNTGELFF.

In this sample, this clonotype turned up a few times. This chain uses TRBV29-1 with TRBJ1-1; the D gene is possibly TRBD1 (5 bases). Germline V gene data show CDR1 as SQVTM and CDR2 as ANQGSEA. The CDR3 runs to 12 residues. Trimming pared 6 bases from V and 0 bases from J, leaving 8 bases between. The chain's CDR3 is CSVAGVNTEAFF. The CDR3 coding sequence is TGCAGCGTCGCGGGGGTGAACACTGAAGCTTTCTTT. The whole variable domain, remainder taken from reference TRBV29-1 and TRBJ1-1, is SAVISQKPSRDICQRGTSLTIQCQVDSQVTMMFWYRQQPGQSLTLIATANQGSEATYESGFVIDKFPISRPNLTFSTLTVSNMSPEDSSIYLCSVAGVNTEAFFGQGTRLTVV.

In regard to this clonotype: A much larger clone is a single base away; this may be a read error. The chain recombines TRBV7-9 with TRBJ1-6; D uncertain. CDR3 length equals 14 residues. Per the germline V gene, CDR1 is SEHNR and CDR2 is FQNEAQ (reference sequence). Trimming removed 4 bases at V and 10 bases at J, with 14 bases between. The CDR3 is CASSSEPGLSPLHF. The CDR3 bases are TGTGCCAGCAGCTCAGAACCTGGTTTGTCACCCCTCCACTTT.

Regarding this clonotype: This may arise from a read error, as a much more abundant clone is one base away. The chain has TRBV6-2 or TRBV6-3 and TRBJ1-5; D not certain. V lost 3 bases and J lost 5, with 8 bases in between. CDR1 MNHEY and CDR2 SVGEGT come from the germline V gene. The CDR3 has 13 residues. The DNA of the CDR3 is TGTGCCAGCAGTTATACTCGCGATCAGCCCCAGCATTTT. Protein: CASSYTRDQPQHF.

On this clonotype: A much more abundant neighbour one base away suggests this may be a read error. This chain uses TRBV18 with TRBJ1-5; D is uncertain. Germline assignment: CDR1 KGHSH and CDR2 LQKENI. This CDR3 spans 14 amino acids. The CDR3, as DNA: TGTGCCGGCTCACTGTTCCGGGACAATCAGCCCCAGCATTTT. This encodes CAGSLFRDNQPQHF.

Ten or more counts support this clonotype. This chain connects TRBV28 to TRBJ1-1, with D maybe TRBD1 (5 bases). V was cut by 7 bases and J by 4 bases, with 16 bases left in between. Per the germline V gene, CDR1 is MDHEN and CDR2 is SYDVKM. The CDR3 is made up of 14 amino acids. Here the CDR3 DNA reads TGTGCCAGCAAAGGAGGGGTGTACGGCACTGAAGCTTTCTTT. Amino acid sequence: CASKGGVYGTEAFF. The variable domain in full, with the rest retrieved from reference TRBV28 and TRBJ1-1, is DVKVTQSSRYLVKRTGEKVFLECVQDMDHENMFWYRQDPGLGLRLIYFSYDVKMKEKGDIPEGYSVSREKKERFSLILESASTNQTSMYLCASKGGVYGTEAFFGQGTRLTVV.

This clonotype was recorded many times. CDR3 amino acids: CSARRDRGGETQYF. CDR3 sequence (DNA): TGCAGTGCTAGACGGGACAGGGGAGGAGAGACCCAGTACTTC. The chain carries TRBV20-1 and TRBJ2-5; 10 nucleotides line up with TRBD1. The CDR3 runs to 14 residues. The germline gives CDR1 DFQATT, CDR2 SNEGSKA (reference sequence). Unmatched junction bases numbered 4, after V lost 2 bases and J lost 4 bases.

The CDR3 DNA is TGTGCCAGCAGCCTAAGGGGGGGGACTAGCTACGAGCAGTACTTC. Encoded protein: CASSLRGGTSYEQYF. The V and J genes are TRBV12-3 or TRBV12-4 and TRBJ2-7; 8 nucleotides align to TRBD2. This CDR3 contains 15 residues. V dropped 6 bases and J dropped 3; count of bases not matched to a gene: 10.

V and J are TRBV5-6 and TRBJ2-1; no reliable D call. Trimming took off 1 base at V and 2 bases at J, with 7 bases between the two ends. CDR3 length: 14 amino acids. The germline CDR1 and CDR2 sequences are SGHDT and YYEEEE. The CDR3 spells CASSLLGTYNEQFF. Written as DNA, the CDR3 is TGTGCCAGCAGCTTGCTAGGGACCTACAATGAGCAGTTCTTC.

This clonotype occurred many times. The chain combines TRBV20-1 with TRBJ2-7; 9 nucleotides line up with TRBD1. The CDR3 consists of 15 residues. The V and J ends lost 3 bases and 3 bases, in that order; junction bases with no gene match: 9. CDR1 is DFQATT and CDR2 is SNEGSKA in the germline V gene (reference sequence). CDR3 residues: CSARETGTGIYEQYF. CDR3 DNA: TGCAGTGCTAGGGAGACCGGGACAGGGATCTACGAGCAGTACTTC.

This clonotype was picked up many times. The rearrangement joins TRBV6-1 to TRBJ1-1; 7 bases agree with TRBD1. From germline, CDR1 is MNHNS and CDR2 SASEGT. V dropped 7 bases and J dropped 4; count of bases not matched to a gene: 6. The CDR3 covers 13 residues. The CDR3 loop reads CASKRDSVTEAFF. The CDR3 nucleotides read TGTGCCAGCAAACGGGACAGCGTCACTGAAGCTTTCTTT.

V usage is TRBV7-2 and J usage is TRBJ2-7, with a tentative D call TRBD2 (7 bases). Trimming cost V 6 bases and J 3 bases, with 15 bases left between them. The CDR3 totals 14 residues. Germline-derived CDR1 and CDR2 are SGHTA and FQGNSA. The DNA of the CDR3 is TGTGCCAGCAGTTGGGGGGGGCAGGGCTACGAGCAGTACTTC. Residues: CASSWGGQGYEQYF. The full variable domain, completed using reference TRBV7-2 and TRBJ2-7, is GAGVSQSPSNKVTEKGKDVELRCDPISGHTALYWYRQSLGQGLEFLIYFQGNSAPDKSGLPSDRFSAERTGGSVSTLTIQRTQQEDSAVYLCASSWGGQGYEQYFGPGTRLTVT.